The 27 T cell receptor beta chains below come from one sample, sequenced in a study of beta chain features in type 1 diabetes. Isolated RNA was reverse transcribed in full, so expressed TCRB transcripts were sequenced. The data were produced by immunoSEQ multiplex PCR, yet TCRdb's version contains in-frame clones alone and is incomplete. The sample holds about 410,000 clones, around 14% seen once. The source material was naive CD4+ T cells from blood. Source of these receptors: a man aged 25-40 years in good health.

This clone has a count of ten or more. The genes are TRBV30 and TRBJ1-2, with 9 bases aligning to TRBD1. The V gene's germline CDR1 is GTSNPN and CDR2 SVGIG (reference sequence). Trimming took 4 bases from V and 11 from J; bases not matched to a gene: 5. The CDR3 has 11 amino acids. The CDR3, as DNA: TGTGCCTGGAACCGGGACAGGGATTACACCTTC. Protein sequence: CAWNRDRDYTF.

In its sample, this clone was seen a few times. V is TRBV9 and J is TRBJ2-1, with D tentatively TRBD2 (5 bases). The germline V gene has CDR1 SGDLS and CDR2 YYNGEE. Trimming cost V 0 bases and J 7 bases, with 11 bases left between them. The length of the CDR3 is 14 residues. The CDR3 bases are TGTGCCAGCAGCGTAGCTCCCGGGGTTAATGAGCAGTTCTTC. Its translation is CASSVAPGVNEQFF.

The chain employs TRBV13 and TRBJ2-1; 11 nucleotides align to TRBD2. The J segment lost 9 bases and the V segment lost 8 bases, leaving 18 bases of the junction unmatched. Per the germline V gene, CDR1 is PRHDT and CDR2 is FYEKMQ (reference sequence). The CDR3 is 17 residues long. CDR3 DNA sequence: TGTGCCAGCCAGGGCACTAGCGGGGGCCAACTGCCCCTTGAGCAGTTCTTC. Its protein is CASQGTSGGQLPLEQFF.

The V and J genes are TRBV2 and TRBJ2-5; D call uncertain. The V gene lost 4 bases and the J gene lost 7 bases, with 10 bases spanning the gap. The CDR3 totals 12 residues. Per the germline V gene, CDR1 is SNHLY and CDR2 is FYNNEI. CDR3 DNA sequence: TGTGCCAGCAGTGTGTCTCCAGCGACCCAGTACTTC. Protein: CASSVSPATQYF.

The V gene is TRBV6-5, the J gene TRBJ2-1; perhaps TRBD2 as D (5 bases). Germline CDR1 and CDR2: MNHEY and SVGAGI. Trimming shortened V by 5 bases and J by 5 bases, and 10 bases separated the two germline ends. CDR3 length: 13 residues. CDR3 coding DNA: TGTGCCAGCAGTCGGGGAAAAAACAATGAGCAGTTCTTC. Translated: CASSRGKNNEQFF.

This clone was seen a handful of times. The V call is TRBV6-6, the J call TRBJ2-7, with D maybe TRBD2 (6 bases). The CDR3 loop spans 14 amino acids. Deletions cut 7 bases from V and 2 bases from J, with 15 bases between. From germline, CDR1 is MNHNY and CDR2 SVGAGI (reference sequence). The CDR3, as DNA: TGTGCCAGCACCGCACCGGGACTCCCCTACGAGCAGTACGTC. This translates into CASTAPGLPYEQYV.

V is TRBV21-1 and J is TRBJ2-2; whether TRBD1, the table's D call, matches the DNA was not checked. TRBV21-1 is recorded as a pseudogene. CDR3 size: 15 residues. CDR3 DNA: TGTGCCAGCAGCAAACGGGACAGGGGGACCGGGGAGCTGTTTTTT. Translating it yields CASSKRDRGTGELFF.

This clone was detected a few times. The chain's CDR3 is CASSAERQGSGTGELFF. CDR3 coding DNA: TGTGCCAGCAGTGCGGAAAGACAGGGGTCCGGCACCGGGGAGCTGTTTTTT. V gene TRBV2 combines with J gene TRBJ2-2, with 8 bases aligning to TRBD1. J gave up 4 bases and V 4 bases, and 11 bases lay outside the gene matches. CDR1 is SNHLY, CDR2 FYNNEI, per germline. The CDR3 consists of 17 residues.

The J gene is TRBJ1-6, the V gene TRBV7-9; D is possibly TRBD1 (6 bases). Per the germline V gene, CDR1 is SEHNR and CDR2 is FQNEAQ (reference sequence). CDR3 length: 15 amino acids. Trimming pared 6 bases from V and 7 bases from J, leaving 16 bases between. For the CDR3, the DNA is TGTGCCAGCAGTAGAATGAGGGGGTTGAATTCACCCCTCCACTTT. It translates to CASSRMRGLNSPLHF.

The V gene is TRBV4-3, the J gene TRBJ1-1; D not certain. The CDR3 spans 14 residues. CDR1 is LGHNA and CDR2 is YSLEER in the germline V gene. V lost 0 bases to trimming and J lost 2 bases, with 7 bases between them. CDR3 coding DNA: TGCGCCAGCAGCCAAGAACCAGGTAACACTGAAGCTTTCTTT. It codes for CASSQEPGNTEAFF.

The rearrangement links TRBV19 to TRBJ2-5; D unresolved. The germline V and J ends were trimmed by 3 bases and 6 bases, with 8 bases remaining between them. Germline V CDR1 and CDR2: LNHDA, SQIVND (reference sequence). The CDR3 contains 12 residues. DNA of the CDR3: TGTGCCAGTAGTATGATCGAGAAGACCCAGTACTTC. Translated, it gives CASSMIEKTQYF.

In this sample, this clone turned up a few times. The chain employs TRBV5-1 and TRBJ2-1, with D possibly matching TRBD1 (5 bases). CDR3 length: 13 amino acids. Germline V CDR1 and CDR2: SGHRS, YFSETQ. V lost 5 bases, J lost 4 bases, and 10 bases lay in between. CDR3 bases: TGCGCCAGCAGGACAGACGGGTACAATGAGCAGTTCTTC. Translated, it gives CASRTDGYNEQFF.

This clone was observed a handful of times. In nucleotides, the CDR3 is TGTGCCAGCAGCCAAGATTTTGGCGGGGAGCTGTTTTTT. As protein: CASSQDFGGELFF. The rearrangement links TRBV14 to TRBJ2-2, with D uncertain. CDR1 is SGHDN and CDR2 is FVKESK in the germline V gene. The CDR3 has 13 residues. Deletions cut 0 bases from V and 7 bases from J, with 6 bases between.

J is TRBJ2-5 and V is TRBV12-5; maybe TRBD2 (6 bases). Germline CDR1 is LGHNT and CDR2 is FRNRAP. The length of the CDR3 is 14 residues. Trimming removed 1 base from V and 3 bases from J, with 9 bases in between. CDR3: CASGLAGAEETQYF. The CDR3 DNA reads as TGTGCTAGTGGTTTGGCGGGAGCCGAAGAGACCCAGTACTTC. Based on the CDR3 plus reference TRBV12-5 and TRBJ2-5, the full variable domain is DARVTQTPRHKVTEMGQEVTMRCQPILGHNTVFWYRQTMMQGLELLAYFRNRAPLDDSGMPKDRFSAEMPDATLATLKIQPSEPRDSAVYFCASGLAGAEETQYFGPGTRLLVL.

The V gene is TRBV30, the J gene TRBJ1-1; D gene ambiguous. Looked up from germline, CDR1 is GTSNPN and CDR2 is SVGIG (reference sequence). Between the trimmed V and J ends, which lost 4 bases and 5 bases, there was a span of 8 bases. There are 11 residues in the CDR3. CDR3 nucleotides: TGTGCCTGGATAGAAGGGACTGAAGCTTTCTTT. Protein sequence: CAWIEGTEAFF.

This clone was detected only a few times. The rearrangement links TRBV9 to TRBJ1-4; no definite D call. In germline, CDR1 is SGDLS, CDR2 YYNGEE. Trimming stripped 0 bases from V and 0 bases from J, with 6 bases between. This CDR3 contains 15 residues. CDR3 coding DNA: TGTGCCAGCAGCGTAGAGGCGGCAACTAATGAAAAACTGTTTTTT. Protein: CASSVEAATNEKLFF.

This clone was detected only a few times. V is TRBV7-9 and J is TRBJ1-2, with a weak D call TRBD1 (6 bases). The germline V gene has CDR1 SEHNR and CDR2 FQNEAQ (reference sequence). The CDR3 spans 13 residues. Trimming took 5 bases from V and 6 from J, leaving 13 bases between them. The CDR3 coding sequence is TGTGCCAGCAGCAAGGCCCCAGGGGATGGCTACACCTTC. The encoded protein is CASSKAPGDGYTF.

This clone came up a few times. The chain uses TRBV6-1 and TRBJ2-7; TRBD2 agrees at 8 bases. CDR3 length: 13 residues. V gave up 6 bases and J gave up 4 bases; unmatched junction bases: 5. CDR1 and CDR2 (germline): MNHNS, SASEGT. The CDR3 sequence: CASSRTSNYEQYF. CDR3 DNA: TGTGCCAGCAGCCGGACTAGCAATTACGAGCAGTACTTC.

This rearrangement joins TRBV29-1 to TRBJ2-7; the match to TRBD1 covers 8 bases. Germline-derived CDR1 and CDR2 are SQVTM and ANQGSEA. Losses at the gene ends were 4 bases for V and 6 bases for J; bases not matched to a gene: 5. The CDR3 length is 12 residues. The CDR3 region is CSVVTGVGEQYV. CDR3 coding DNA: TGCAGCGTTGTGACAGGGGTGGGCGAGCAGTACGTC.

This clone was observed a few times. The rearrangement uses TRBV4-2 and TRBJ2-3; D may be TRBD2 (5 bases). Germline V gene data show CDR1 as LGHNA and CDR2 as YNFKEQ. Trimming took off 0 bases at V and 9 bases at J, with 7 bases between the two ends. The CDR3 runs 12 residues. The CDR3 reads CASSQEKRTQYF. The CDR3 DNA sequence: TGTGCCAGCAGCCAAGAGAAGCGGACGCAGTATTTT.

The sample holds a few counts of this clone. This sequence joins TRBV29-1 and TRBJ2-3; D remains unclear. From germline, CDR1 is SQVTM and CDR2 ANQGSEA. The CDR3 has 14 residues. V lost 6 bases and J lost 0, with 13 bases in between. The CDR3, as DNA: TGCAGCGTAGAGCAGGCTGCTAGCACAGATACGCAGTATTTT. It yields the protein CSVEQAASTDTQYF.

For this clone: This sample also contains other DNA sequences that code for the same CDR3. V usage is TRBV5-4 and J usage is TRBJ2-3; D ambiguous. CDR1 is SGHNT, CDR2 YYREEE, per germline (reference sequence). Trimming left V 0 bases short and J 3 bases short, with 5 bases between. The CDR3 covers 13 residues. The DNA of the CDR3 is TGTGCCAGCAGCTTGGTGGGAACAGATACGCAGTATTTT. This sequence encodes CASSLVGTDTQYF.

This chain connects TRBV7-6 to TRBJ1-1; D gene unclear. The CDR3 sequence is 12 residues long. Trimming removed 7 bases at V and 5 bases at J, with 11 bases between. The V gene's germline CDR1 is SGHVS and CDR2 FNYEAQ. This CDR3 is CASISMGTEAFF. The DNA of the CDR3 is TGTGCCAGCATCAGTATGGGGACTGAAGCTTTCTTT. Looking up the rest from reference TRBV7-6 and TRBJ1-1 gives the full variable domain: GAGVSQSPRYKVTKRGQDVALRCDPISGHVSLYWYRQALGQGPEFLTYFNYEAQQDKSGLPNDRFSAERPEGSISTLTIQRTEQRDSAMYRCASISMGTEAFFGQGTRLTVV.

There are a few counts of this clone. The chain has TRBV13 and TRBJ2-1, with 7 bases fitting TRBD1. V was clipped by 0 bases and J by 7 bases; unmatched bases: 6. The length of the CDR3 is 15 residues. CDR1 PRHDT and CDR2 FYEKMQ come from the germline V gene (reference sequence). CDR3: CASSLGPAQGNEQFF. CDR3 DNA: TGTGCCAGCAGCTTAGGCCCCGCACAGGGGAATGAGCAGTTCTTC.

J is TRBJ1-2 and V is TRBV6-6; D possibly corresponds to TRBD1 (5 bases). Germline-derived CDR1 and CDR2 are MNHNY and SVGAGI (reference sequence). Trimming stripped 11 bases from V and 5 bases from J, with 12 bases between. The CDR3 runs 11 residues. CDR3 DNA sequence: TGTGCCTGCAAGTGGGGGTATGGCTACACCTTC. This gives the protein CACKWGYGYTF.

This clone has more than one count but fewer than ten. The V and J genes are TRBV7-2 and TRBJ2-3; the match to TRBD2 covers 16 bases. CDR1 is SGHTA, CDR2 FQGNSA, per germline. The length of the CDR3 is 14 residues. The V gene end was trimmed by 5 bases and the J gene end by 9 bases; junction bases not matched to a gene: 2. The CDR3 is CASSMGLAGGTQYF. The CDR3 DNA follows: TGTGCCAGCAGCATGGGACTAGCGGGAGGGACGCAGTATTTT.

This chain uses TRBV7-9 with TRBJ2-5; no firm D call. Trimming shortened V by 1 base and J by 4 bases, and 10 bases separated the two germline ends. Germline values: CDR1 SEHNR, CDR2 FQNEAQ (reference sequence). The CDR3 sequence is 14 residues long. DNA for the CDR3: TGTGCCAGCAGCTTAGGTCTCCCGGGAGAGACCCAGTACTTC. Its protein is CASSLGLPGETQYF.